Only a few counts were recorded for the clone carrying this T cell receptor beta chain. What it binds is unknown. TCR beta cDNA libraries included unique molecular identifiers. The yield from around 1 to 10 million T cells was roughly 500,000 cDNA molecules in total. TCRdb re-called the PCR reads through MiXCR, storing one row per CDR3 protein. The sample includes hundreds of thousands of distinct CDR3 sequences, 25% to 30% seen only once; the top ten take approximately 0.55%. Germline V gene lookup returns CDR1 SGHRS and CDR2 YFSETQ. The CDR3 sequence is 15 residues long. V lost 0 bases and J 0 bases, leaving 8 bases between the germline ends. These data belong to a study of post-analysis software for immune sequencing data. Study information: Included courses were relapsing-remitting and secondary progressive multiple sclerosis; progressive-relapsing multiple sclerosis was also included.

Points from the study as a whole: Clustering by F measure revealed strong co-clustering among samples prepared together in one batch. People with multiple sclerosis had a significantly lower normalized Chao1 diversity than controls did. Patients had higher frequencies than controls of roughly five TRBV segments, including TRBV5-6, TRBV5-1 and TRBV20-1.

The specimen was blood. The chain uses TRBV5-1 and TRBJ2-3; D gene unclear. The TCR comes from a girl aged 5-17 years with multiple sclerosis. CDR3 sequence reads: CASSLGRSSTDTQYF. CDR3 DNA sequence: TGCGCCAGCAGCTTGGGGCGCTCTAGCACAGATACGCAGTATTTT.